This paragraph reports one T cell receptor beta chain. The data were taken from a study of control samples from healthy donors and cancer patients. Assay: immunoSEQ multiplex PCR; the TCRdb copy retains only in-frame clones and omits some. The table records 150,000 or so clones, approximately 93% of them present only once. The TCR comes from a man aged 18-30 years in good health. The sample was blood.

The CDR3 DNA reads TGTGCCACCATTACCACCGTGGGACAGCGGAGGGCTGAAGCTTTCTTT. Its translation: CATITTVGQRRAEAFF. The chain is built from TRBV15 and TRBJ1-1; 7 bases are a match to TRBD1. The CDR3 runs to 16 residues. Trimming at V came to 7 bases and at J to 6 bases, leaving 17 bases not matched to a gene. The germline gives CDR1 LNHNV, CDR2 YYDKDF (reference sequence).